Listed here are 21 T cell receptor beta chains from one sample, sequenced in a study of T cell responses to AZD1222 COVID-19 vaccine. Repertoires were generated with immunoSEQ multiplex PCR, while TCRdb's copy carries only in-frame clones and drops some. The repertoire has 160,000 or so clones, just over 90% of them found once; the top ten carry 1.8%. Specimen: peripheral blood, collected on day 0 of AZD1222 vaccination. These receptors were taken from an adult in good health.

V and J are TRBV7-8 and TRBJ2-7; perhaps TRBD1 as D (6 bases). Germline V gives CDR1 SGHVS, CDR2 FQNEAQ. The ends were cut back, 5 bases at V and 2 bases at J, with 19 bases in the middle. The CDR3 loop spans 16 amino acids. The CDR3 here is CASSQGRRGFTYEQYF. The CDR3 coding sequence is TGTGCCAGCAGCCAGGGGCGAAGGGGGTTCACCTACGAGCAGTACTTC.

The CDR3 loop is CASSQIIENPGDGYTF. In DNA, the CDR3 is TGTGCCAGCAGCCAAATTATAGAGAACCCAGGGGATGGCTACACCTTC. The chain links TRBV11-2 to TRBJ1-2; tentatively, D is TRBD1 (6 bases). V lost 5 bases and J lost 6, with 22 bases in between. This CDR3 is 16 amino acids long. Looked up from germline, CDR1 is SGHAT and CDR2 is FQNNGV.

This chain joins TRBV15 and TRBJ1-1; 8 bases are shared with TRBD1. Germline trimming cut 2 bases from V and 9 bases from J; bases unmatched to any gene: 11. Looked up from germline, CDR1 is LNHNV and CDR2 is YYDKDF (reference sequence). This CDR3 is built from 15 residues. The CDR3, as DNA: TGTGCCACCAGCAGAAACGAGGGGACAGGAGAACAAGCTTTCTTT. Translating gives CATSRNEGTGEQAFF.

V and J are TRBV9 and TRBJ2-5; D unclear. Germline assignment: CDR1 SGDLS and CDR2 YYNGEE. V was shortened by 1 base and J by 5 bases, with 6 bases between the two germline ends. The CDR3 extends over 12 amino acids. The CDR3: CASSVSFETQYF. For the CDR3, the DNA is TGTGCCAGCAGCGTATCATTTGAGACCCAGTACTTC.

In this sample, this clone turned up once. This chain links TRBV20-1 with TRBJ2-7, with D possibly being TRBD2 (6 bases). The CDR3 runs to 16 residues. CDR1 DFQATT and CDR2 SNEGSKA come from the germline V gene (reference sequence). The V end lost 3 bases, the J end lost 0 bases, and 18 bases lay between the germline ends. CDR3 loop: CSASGAGLPSSYEQYF. The DNA of the CDR3 is TGCAGTGCTAGTGGGGCGGGACTCCCTAGCTCCTACGAGCAGTACTTC.

V gene TRBV28 combines with J gene TRBJ2-7, with TRBD1 matching 10 bases. The V gene's germline CDR1 is MDHEN and CDR2 SYDVKM. This CDR3 spans 13 amino acids. Trimming cost V 8 bases and J 2 bases; bases outside gene matches: 3. The CDR3 is CASRTGGTYEQYF. As DNA, the CDR3 is TGTGCCAGCCGGACAGGGGGTACCTACGAGCAGTACTTC. The whole variable domain, remainder taken from reference TRBV28 and TRBJ2-7, is DVKVTQSSRYLVKRTGEKVFLECVQDMDHENMFWYRQDPGLGLRLIYFSYDVKMKEKGDIPEGYSVSREKKERFSLILESASTNQTSMYLCASRTGGTYEQYFGPGTRLTVT.

The rearrangement uses TRBV7-9 and TRBJ2-1, with TRBD2 matching over 10 bases. V lost 3 bases, J lost 2 bases, and 7 bases stayed unmatched. CDR1 SEHNR and CDR2 FQNEAQ come from the germline V gene (reference sequence). CDR3 size: 17 residues. The CDR3: CASSLVGLALTYNEQFF. CDR3 sequence (DNA): TGTGCCAGCAGCTTGGTGGGACTAGCGTTAACCTACAATGAGCAGTTCTTC.

This rearrangement joins TRBV19 to TRBJ2-1; tentative D call: TRBD1 (6 bases). This CDR3 region has 15 residues. Trimming shortened V by 5 bases and J by 0 bases, and 11 bases separated the two germline ends. Looked up from germline, CDR1 is LNHDA and CDR2 is SQIVND (reference sequence). CDR3 in amino acids: CASSSGAFSYNEQFF. CDR3 DNA sequence: TGTGCCAGTAGTTCAGGGGCTTTCTCCTACAATGAGCAGTTCTTC.

J is TRBJ1-1 and V is TRBV19, with D possibly TRBD1 on 6 matching bases. Deletions cut 3 bases from V and 7 bases from J, with 21 bases between. CDR1 LNHDA and CDR2 SQIVND come from the germline V gene (reference sequence). This CDR3 is built from 16 residues. The CDR3 here is CASSIRPAYRESEAFF. The DNA for the CDR3 is TGTGCCAGTAGTATCCGCCCCGCCTACAGGGAGAGTGAAGCTTTCTTT.

The V call is TRBV19, the J call TRBJ1-2; 10 bases are a match to TRBD1. Germline V gives CDR1 LNHDA, CDR2 SQIVND (reference sequence). The CDR3 loop spans 14 amino acids. Trimming removed 5 bases from V and 5 bases from J; junction bases left unmatched: 5. The CDR3 spells CASSYDRGPYGYTF. CDR3 DNA: TGTGCCAGTAGTTACGACAGGGGGCCTTATGGCTACACCTTC. Combining the CDR3 with reference TRBV19 and TRBJ1-2 gives the whole variable domain DGGITQSPKYLFRKEGQNVTLSCEQNLNHDAMYWYRQDPGQGLRLIYYSQIVNDFQKGDIAEGYSVSREKKESFPLTVTSAQKNPTAFYLCASSYDRGPYGYTFGSGTRLTVV.

This clone turned up a few times. The V gene is TRBV4-3, the J gene TRBJ2-7; TRBD1 or TRBD2 may be the D gene (7 bases each). The CDR3 runs 21 residues. V shed 0 bases and J shed 6 bases, with 33 bases lying between them. Germline assignment: CDR1 LGHNA and CDR2 YSLEER. CDR3 in amino acids: CASSQDWAGERGQAWSAEQYF. For the CDR3, the DNA is TGCGCCAGCAGCCAAGATTGGGCGGGGGAAAGGGGGCAGGCCTGGTCCGCCGAGCAGTACTTC.

The chain uses TRBV10-3 and TRBJ2-6; 7 bases line up with TRBD1. The CDR3 runs 19 residues. V trimming: 5 bases; J trimming: 0 bases; junction bases outside the gene matches: 13. Germline-derived CDR1 and CDR2 are ENHRY and SYGVKD. DNA of the CDR3: TGTGCCATCAGTACGGGACAGCCGTTACTCGCCTCTGGGGCCAACGTCCTGACTTTC. Its protein is CAISTGQPLLASGANVLTF.

The V gene is TRBV5-4, the J gene TRBJ2-2; TRBD2 agrees at 14 bases. Trimming cost V 0 bases and J 6 bases; bases outside gene matches: 4. From germline, CDR1 is SGHNT and CDR2 YYREEE (reference sequence). The CDR3 length is 17 residues. The CDR3 protein is CASSLGGLAGVPGELFF. The CDR3 DNA reads as TGTGCCAGCAGCTTGGGGGGACTAGCGGGAGTTCCCGGGGAGCTGTTTTTT.

This clone occurred a few times. V and J are TRBV27 and TRBJ1-5; maybe TRBD1 (5 bases). CDR3 size: 17 residues. Deletions cut 6 bases from V and 4 bases from J, with 22 bases between. The germline CDR1 and CDR2 sequences are MNHEY and SMNVEV (reference sequence). In nucleotides, the CDR3 is TGTGCCAGCAGCCGGCGCTCCCGCCCGGAGGGGAATCAGCCCCAGCATTTT. This encodes CASSRRSRPEGNQPQHF.

The chain is built from TRBV7-2 and TRBJ2-7; 7 positions match TRBD1. The CDR3 has 15 amino acids. With V trimmed by 5 bases and J by 3 bases, 10 bases remained unmatched. Germline CDR1 SGHTA, CDR2 FQGNSA. The CDR3 here is CASSKTTGEFYEQYF. For the CDR3, the DNA is TGTGCCAGCAGCAAAACCACAGGGGAATTCTACGAGCAGTACTTC.

In DNA, the CDR3 is TGTGCCAGCAGTGTTGAAGTTCTTAACTATGGCTACACCTTC. This translates into CASSVEVLNYGYTF. This chain uses TRBV2 with TRBJ1-2; no definite D call. Trimming took 4 bases from V and 1 from J, leaving 10 bases between them. The CDR3 covers 14 residues. The germline gives CDR1 SNHLY, CDR2 FYNNEI.

V usage is TRBV24-1 and J usage is TRBJ2-1, with D tentatively TRBD2 (5 bases). V was shortened by 9 bases and J by 7 bases, with 15 bases between the two germline ends. The CDR3 is made up of 13 amino acids. Germline V gives CDR1 KGHDR, CDR2 SFDVKD. The CDR3 DNA is TGTGCCACCGGCAGTGGGAGAGGTAATGAGCAGTTCTTC. This encodes CATGSGRGNEQFF.

The rearrangement uses TRBV30 and TRBJ2-3; D gene ambiguous. Germline lookup yields CDR1 GTSNPN and CDR2 SVGIG (reference sequence). V lost 0 bases and J lost 6, with 10 bases in between. The CDR3 runs 13 residues. The chain's CDR3 is CAWSVRVKDTQYF. The CDR3 nucleotides read TGTGCCTGGAGTGTACGGGTAAAGGATACGCAGTATTTT.

V gene TRBV6-5 combines with J gene TRBJ1-1; possible D gene TRBD1, 6 bases. CDR1 and CDR2 from the germline V gene are MNHEY and SVGAGI. V lost 4 bases, J lost 8 bases, and 8 bases lay in between. CDR3 length: 11 residues. CDR3 nucleotide sequence: TGTGCCAGCAGTTGGCAGGGGGAAGCTTTCTTT. It codes for CASSWQGEAFF.

The chain couples TRBV28 to TRBJ2-7; TRBD2 agrees at 10 bases. The germline V gene has CDR1 MDHEN and CDR2 SYDVKM. With V trimmed by 6 bases and J by 7 bases, 15 bases remained unmatched. The length of the CDR3 is 16 residues. CDR3 region: CASSNSLAGLEGEQYF. The CDR3 nucleotides are TGTGCCAGCAGCAATTCACTAGCGGGACTCGAGGGGGAGCAGTACTTC.

The chain uses TRBV29-1 and TRBJ2-1, with 13 positions matching TRBD2. Germline CDR1 and CDR2: SQVTM and ANQGSEA. The V segment lost 5 bases and the J segment 5 bases; nucleotides outside the gene matches: 9. The CDR3 length is 16 residues. The DNA of the CDR3 is TGCAGCGTTTTAACCGGACTAGCGGGAGTGCACAATGAGCAGTTCTTC. This encodes CSVLTGLAGVHNEQFF.